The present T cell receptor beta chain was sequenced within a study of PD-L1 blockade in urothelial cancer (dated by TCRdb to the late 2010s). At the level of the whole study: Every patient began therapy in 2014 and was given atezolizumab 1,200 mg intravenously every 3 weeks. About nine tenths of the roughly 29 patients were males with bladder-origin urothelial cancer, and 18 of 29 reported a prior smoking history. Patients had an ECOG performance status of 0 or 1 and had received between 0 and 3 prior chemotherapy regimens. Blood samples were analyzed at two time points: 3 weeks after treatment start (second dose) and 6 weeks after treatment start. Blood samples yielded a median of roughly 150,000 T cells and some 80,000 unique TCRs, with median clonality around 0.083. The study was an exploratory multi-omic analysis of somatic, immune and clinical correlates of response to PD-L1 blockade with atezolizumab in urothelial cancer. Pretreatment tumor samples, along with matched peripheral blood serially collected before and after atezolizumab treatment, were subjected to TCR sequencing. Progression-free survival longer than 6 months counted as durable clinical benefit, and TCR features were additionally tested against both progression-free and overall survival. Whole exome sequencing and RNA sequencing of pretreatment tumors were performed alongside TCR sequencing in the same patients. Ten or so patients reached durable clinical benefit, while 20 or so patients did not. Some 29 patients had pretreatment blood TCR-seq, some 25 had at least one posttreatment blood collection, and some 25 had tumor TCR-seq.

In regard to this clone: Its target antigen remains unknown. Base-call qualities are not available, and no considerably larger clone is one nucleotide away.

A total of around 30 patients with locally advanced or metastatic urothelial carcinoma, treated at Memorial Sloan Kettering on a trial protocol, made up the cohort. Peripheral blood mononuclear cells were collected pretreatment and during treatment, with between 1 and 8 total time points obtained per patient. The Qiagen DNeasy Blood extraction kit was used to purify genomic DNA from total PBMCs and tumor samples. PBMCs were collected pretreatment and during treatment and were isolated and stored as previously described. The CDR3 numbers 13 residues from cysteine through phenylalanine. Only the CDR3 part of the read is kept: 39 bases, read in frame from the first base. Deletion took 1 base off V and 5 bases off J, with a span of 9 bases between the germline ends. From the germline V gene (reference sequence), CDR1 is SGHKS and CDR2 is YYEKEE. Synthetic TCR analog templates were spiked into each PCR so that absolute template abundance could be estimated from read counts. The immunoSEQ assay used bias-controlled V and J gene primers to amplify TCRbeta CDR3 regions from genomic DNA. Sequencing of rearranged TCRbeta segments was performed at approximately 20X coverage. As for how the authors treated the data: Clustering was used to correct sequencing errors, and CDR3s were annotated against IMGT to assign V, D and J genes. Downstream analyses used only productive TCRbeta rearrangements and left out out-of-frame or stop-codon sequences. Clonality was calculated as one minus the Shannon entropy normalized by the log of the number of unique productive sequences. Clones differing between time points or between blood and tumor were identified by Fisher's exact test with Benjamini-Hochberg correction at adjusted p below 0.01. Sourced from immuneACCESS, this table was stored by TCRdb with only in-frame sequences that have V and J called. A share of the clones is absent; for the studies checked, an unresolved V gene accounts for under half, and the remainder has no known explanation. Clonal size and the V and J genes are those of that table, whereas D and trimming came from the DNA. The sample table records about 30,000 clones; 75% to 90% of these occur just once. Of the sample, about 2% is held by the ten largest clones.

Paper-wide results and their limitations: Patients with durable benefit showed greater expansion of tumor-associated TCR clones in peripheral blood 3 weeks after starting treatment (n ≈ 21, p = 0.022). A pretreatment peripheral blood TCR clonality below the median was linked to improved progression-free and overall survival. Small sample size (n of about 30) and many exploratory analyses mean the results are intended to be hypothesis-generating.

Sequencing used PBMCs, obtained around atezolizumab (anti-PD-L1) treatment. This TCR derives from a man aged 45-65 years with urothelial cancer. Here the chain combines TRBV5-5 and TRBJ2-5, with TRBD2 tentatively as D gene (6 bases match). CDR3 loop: CASSLTSRETQYF. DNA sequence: TGTGCCAGCAGCTTGACTAGCCGGGAGACCCAGTACTTC.